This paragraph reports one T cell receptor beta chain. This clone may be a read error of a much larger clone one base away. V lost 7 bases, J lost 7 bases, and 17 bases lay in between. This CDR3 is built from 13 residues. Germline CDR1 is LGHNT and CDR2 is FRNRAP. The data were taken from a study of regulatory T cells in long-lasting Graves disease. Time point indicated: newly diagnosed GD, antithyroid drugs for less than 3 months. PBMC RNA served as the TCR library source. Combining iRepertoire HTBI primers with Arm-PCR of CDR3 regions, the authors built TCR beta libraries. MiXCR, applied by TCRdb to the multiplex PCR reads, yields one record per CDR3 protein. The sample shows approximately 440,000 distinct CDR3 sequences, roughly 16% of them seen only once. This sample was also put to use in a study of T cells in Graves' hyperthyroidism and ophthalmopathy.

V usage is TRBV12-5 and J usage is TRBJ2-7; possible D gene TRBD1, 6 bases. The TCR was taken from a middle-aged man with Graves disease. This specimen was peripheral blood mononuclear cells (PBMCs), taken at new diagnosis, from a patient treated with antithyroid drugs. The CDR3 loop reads CASVRAGVEEQYF. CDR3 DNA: TGTGCTAGTGTTCGGGCAGGGGTGGAAGAGCAGTACTTC.